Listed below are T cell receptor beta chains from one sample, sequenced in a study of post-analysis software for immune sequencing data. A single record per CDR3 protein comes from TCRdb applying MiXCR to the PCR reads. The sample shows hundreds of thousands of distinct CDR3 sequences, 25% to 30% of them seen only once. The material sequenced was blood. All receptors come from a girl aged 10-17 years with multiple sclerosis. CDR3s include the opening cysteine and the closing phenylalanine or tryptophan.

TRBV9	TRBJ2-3	CASSVPSSGWGGDTDTQYF
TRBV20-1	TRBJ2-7	CSAFLPNGDPPYEQYF
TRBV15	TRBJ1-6	CATSSSRSSYNSPLHF
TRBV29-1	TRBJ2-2	CSVGALAGELFF
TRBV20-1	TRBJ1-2	CSAKQGSSYGYTF
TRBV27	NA	CASRPLAGSYNEQYF
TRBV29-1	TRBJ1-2	CSVVSLYGYTF
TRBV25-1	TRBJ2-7	CASSVTGTEKYGQYF
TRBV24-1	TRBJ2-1	CATRPGGTGYNEQFF
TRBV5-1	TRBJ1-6	CASSLGVPGSPLHF
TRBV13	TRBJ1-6	CASSIGTASPLHF
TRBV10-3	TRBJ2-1	CAISHDGSSYNEQFF
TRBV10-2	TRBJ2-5	CASGQTGGLLGREQYF
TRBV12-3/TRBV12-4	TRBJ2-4	CASSYRGGKNIQYF
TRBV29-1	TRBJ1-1	CSVALGGASEAFF
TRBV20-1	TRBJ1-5	CSVISGEGQPQHF
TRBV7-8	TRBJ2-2	CASRTNTGELFF
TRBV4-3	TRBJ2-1	CASSQVPLVYPSEQFF
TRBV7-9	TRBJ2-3	CASSLASGTTDTQYF
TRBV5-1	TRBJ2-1	CASSSWTPPDEQFF
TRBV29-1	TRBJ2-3	CSAGLAGGLDTQYF
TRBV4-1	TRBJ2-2	CASSQSGQATGELFF
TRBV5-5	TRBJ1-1	CASSSYFSEAFF
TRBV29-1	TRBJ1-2	CSVGDSKGYTF
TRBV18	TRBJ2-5	CASSPQQGKETQYF
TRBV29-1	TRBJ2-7	CSAEGHLGYEQYF
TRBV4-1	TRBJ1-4	CASSQEGMRTAGEKRFF
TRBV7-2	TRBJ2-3	CASSVAGGLITDTQYF
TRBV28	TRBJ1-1	CASSPAGYGTEAFF
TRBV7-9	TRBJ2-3	CASSQRRERDTQYF
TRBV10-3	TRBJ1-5	CAISESQGNQPQHF
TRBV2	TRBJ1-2	CASSEVRTLNIFGYTF
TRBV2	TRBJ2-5	CANSGPGQEYF
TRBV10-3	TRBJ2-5	CAMAVGQGGPYGQYF
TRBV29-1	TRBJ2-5	CSVRDQETQYF
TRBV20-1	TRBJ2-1	CSAKGSSNEQFF
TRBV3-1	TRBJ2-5	CASGLLGASGGQETQYF
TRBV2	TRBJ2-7	CASRPRAGGLGVYEQYF
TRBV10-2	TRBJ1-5	CASSEGGFQPQHF
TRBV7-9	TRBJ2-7	CASSPRDGGRDFYEQYF
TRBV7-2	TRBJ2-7	CASSLDLAARGEQYF
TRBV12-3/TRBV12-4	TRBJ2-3	CASSPARVWGGTQYF
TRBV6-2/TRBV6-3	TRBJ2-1	CASSSPPPSPYNKQFF
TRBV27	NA	CASSPDRGRSEQYF
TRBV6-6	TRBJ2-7	CASSSPDGSEQYF
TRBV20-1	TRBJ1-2	CSATGGHSSNYGYTF
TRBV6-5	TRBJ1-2	CASSYGRATHHTF
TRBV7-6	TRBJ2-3	CASSPTKRVSDTQYF
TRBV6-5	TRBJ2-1	CARSPPGQQAYNEQFF
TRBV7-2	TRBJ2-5	CASSSSGRRETQYF
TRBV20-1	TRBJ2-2	CSARGGAGSNTGELFF
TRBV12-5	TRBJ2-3	CASGLRATQYF
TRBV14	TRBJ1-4	CASSQKRAVSEKLFF
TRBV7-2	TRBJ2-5	CASSLGTRPQETQYF